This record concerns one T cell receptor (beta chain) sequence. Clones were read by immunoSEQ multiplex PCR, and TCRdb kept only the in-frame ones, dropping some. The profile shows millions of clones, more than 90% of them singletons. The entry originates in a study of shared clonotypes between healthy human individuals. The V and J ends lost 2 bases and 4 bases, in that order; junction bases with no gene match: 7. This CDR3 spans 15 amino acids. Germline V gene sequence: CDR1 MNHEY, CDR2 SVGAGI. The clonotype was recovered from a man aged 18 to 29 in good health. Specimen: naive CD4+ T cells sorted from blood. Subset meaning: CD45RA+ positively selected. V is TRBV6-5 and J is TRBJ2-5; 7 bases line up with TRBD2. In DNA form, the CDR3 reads TGTGCCAGCAGTTACGGTCTAGCGGAGGGAGAGACCCAGTACTTC. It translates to CASSYGLAEGETQYF.